This TCR beta chain appears in the sequencing data of a study of technical replicates of blood from a few donors. Germline CDR1 is MNHEY and CDR2 is SVGAGI. V was pared by 0 bases and J by 5 bases, with 10 bases between. There are 14 residues in the CDR3. Sequenced by immunoSEQ multiplex PCR; TCRdb stores in-frame clones only, minus some. The sample gives about 70,000 clones, around 91% of which show up once; 0.35% to 0.45% is in the top ten. The sequence derives from a human donor in good health. Sequencing was performed on T cells isolated from PBMCs. The chain combines TRBV6-5 with TRBJ2-5, with TRBD1 as a possible D gene (5 bases). CDR3 sequence reads: CASSYSGLQETQYF. The CDR3 DNA is TGTGCCAGCAGTTACTCGGGGCTCCAGGAGACCCAGTACTTC.